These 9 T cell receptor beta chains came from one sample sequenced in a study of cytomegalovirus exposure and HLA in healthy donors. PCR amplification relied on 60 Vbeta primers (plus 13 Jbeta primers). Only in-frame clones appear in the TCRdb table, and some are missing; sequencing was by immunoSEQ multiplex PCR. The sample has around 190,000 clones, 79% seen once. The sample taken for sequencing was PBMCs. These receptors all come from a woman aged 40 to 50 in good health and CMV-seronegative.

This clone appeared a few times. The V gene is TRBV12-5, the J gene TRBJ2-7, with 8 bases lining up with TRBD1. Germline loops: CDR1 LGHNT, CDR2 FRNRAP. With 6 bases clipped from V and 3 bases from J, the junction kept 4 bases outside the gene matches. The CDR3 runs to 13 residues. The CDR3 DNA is TGTGCTAGTGGGTACAGGGGGGACTACGAGCAGTACTTC. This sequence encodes CASGYRGDYEQYF.

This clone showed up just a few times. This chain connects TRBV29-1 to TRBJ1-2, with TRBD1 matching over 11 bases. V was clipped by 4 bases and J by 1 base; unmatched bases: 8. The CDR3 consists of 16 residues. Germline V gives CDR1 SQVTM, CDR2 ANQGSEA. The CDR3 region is CSVALGTGGYNYGYTF. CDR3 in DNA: TGCAGCGTTGCACTCGGGACAGGGGGTTATAACTATGGCTACACCTTC.

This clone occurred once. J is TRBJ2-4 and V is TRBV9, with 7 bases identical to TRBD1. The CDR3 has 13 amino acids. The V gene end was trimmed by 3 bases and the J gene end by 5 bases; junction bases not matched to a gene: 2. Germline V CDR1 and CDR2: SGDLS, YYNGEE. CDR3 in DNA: TGTGCCAGCAGCGCCGGGACAGAAAACATTCAGTACTTC. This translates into CASSAGTENIQYF. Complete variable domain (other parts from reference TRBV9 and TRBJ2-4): DSGVTQTPKHLITATGQRVTLRCSPRSGDLSVYWYQQSLDQGLQFLIQYYNGEERAKGNILERFSAQQFPDLHSELNLSSLELGDSALYFCASSAGTENIQYFGAGTRLSVL.

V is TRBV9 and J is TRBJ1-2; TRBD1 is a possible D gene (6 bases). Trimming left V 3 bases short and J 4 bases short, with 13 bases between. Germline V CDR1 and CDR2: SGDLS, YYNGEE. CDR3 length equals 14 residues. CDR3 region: CASSAGTSAYGYTF. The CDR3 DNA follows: TGTGCCAGCAGCGCGGGGACATCGGCCTATGGCTACACCTTC.

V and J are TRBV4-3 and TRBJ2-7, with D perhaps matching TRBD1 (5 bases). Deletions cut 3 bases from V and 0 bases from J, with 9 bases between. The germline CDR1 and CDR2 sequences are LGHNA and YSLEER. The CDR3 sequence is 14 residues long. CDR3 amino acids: CASSHLRDSYEQYF. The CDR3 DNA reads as TGCGCCAGCAGCCACCTCAGGGACTCCTACGAGCAGTACTTC.

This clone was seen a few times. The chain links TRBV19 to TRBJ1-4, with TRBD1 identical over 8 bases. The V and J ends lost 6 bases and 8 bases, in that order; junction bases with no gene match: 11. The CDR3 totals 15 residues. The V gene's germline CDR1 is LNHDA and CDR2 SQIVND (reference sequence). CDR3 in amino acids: CASSVGTGRLEKLFF. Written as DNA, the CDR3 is TGTGCCAGTAGCGTCGGGACAGGACGGCTCGAAAAACTGTTTTTT.

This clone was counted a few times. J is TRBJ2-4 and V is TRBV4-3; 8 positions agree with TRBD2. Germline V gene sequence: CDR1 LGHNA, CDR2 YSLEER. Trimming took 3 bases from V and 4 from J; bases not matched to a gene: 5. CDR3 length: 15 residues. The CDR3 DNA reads TGCGCCAGCAGCCAGGATGGGACTAGTAAAAACATTCAGTACTTC. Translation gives CASSQDGTSKNIQYF.

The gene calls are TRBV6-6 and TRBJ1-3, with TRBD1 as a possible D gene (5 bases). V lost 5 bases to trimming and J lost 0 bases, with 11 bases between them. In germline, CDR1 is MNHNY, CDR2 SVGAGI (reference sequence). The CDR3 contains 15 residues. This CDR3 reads CASSADRSSGNTIYF. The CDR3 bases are TGTGCCAGCAGTGCCGACAGAAGCTCTGGAAACACCATATATTTT.

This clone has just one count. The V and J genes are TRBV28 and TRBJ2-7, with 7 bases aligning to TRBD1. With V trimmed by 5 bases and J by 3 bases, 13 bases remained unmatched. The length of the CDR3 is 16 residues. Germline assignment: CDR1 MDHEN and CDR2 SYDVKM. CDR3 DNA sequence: TGTGCCAGCAGTCAGAGACAGGGCGAGGCCCTCTACGAGCAGTACTTC. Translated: CASSQRQGEALYEQYF.